These T cell receptor beta chains were read from a single sample in a study of blood T cell repertoires in COVID-19. Only in-frame clones appear in the TCRdb table, and some are missing; sequencing was by immunoSEQ multiplex PCR. The table includes 150,000 to 200,000 clones, roughly 84% detected once. The sequenced sample consisted of peripheral blood. The receptors come from a woman at least 80 years old with acute or convalescent COVID-19. CDR3s include the opening cysteine and the closing phenylalanine or tryptophan. Each record gives: clone size, J gene, V gene, D gene, CDR3 DNA, CDR3 protein. A D gene is named only where the DNA matches it firmly. Rows may omit the clone size; those that give it use once, few, many or a size class.

clone size: -; J gene: TRBJ1-1; V gene: TRBV4-1; D gene: TRBD1; CDR3 DNA: TGCGCCAGCAGCTATCGACCGGGTTCCAGGGGGGTGAACACTGAAGCTTTCTTT; CDR3 protein: CASSYRPGSRGVNTEAFF
clone size: -; J gene: TRBJ1-1; V gene: TRBV5-1; D gene: TRBD1; CDR3 DNA: TGCGCCAGCAGATGGGACAGCATGAACACTGAAGCTTTCTTT; CDR3 protein: CASRWDSMNTEAFF
clone size: once; J gene: TRBJ2-1; V gene: TRBV29-1; D gene: TRBD2; CDR3 DNA: TGCAGCGTTGAAGGCGGGGGGGCCAGGAATGAGCAGTTCTTC; CDR3 protein: CSVEGGGARNEQFF
clone size: -; J gene: TRBJ2-7; V gene: TRBV6-2/TRBV6-3; D gene: -; CDR3 DNA: TGTGCCAGCAGTTACTCCGCCTACGAGCAGTACTTC; CDR3 protein: CASSYSAYEQYF
clone size: -; J gene: TRBJ1-1; V gene: TRBV11-2; D gene: -; CDR3 DNA: TGTGCCAGCAGCCTGCGCGGGGGGGTGGTGAACACTGAAGCTTTCTTT; CDR3 protein: CASSLRGGVVNTEAFF
clone size: -; J gene: TRBJ2-7; V gene: TRBV2; D gene: TRBD2; CDR3 DNA: TGTGCCAGCAGGGCCGGGACTAGCGGGGGGGCCTCCCACGAGCAGTACTTC; CDR3 protein: CASRAGTSGGASHEQYF
clone size: -; J gene: TRBJ2-4; V gene: TRBV27; D gene: TRBD1; CDR3 DNA: TGTGCCAGCAGTCCCGGACAGGGGGTGGCCAAAAACATTCAGTACTTC; CDR3 protein: CASSPGQGVAKNIQYF
clone size: -; J gene: TRBJ2-1; V gene: TRBV5-4; D gene: -; CDR3 DNA: TGTGCCAGCAGGATGGTGGGGGGGGCGAGCTCCTACAATGAGCAGTTCTTC; CDR3 protein: CASRMVGGASSYNEQFF
clone size: -; J gene: TRBJ1-2; V gene: TRBV7-8; D gene: TRBD1; CDR3 DNA: TGTGCCAGCAGCATCACCGGGACAGGGAATGGCTACACCTTC; CDR3 protein: CASSITGTGNGYTF
clone size: -; J gene: TRBJ1-5; V gene: TRBV6-6; D gene: -; CDR3 DNA: TGTGCCAGCGGCCGCGGACTCAATCAGCCCCAGCATTTT; CDR3 protein: CASGRGLNQPQHF
clone size: -; J gene: TRBJ2-1; V gene: TRBV5-1; D gene: -; CDR3 DNA: TGCGCCAGCAGCTCGATTGACGACTCCGATGAGCAGTTCTTC; CDR3 protein: CASSSIDDSDEQFF
clone size: -; J gene: TRBJ1-2; V gene: TRBV4-3; D gene: -; CDR3 DNA: TGCGCCAGCAGCCAAGTGTCAGGGATCTATGGCTACACCTTC; CDR3 protein: CASSQVSGIYGYTF
clone size: -; J gene: TRBJ2-2; V gene: TRBV6-6; D gene: TRBD2; CDR3 DNA: TGTGCCAGCAGTTACACTAGCGGGAGGACCGGGGAGCTGTTTTTT; CDR3 protein: CASSYTSGRTGELFF
clone size: -; J gene: TRBJ1-4; V gene: TRBV7-2; D gene: TRBD1; CDR3 DNA: TGTGCCAGCAGCTCGGGACAGGGCATTGAAAAACTGTTTTTT; CDR3 protein: CASSSGQGIEKLFF
clone size: -; J gene: TRBJ2-1; V gene: TRBV5-4; D gene: TRBD2; CDR3 DNA: TGTGCCAGCAGCTTACTGACTAGCGTATCCACCTACAATGAGCAGTTCTTC; CDR3 protein: CASSLLTSVSTYNEQFF
clone size: -; J gene: TRBJ2-2; V gene: TRBV5-1; D gene: TRBD2; CDR3 DNA: TGCGCCACCGGGACTAGCCTGGTCGGGGAGCTGTTTTTT; CDR3 protein: CATGTSLVGELFF
clone size: -; J gene: TRBJ1-6; V gene: TRBV18; D gene: TRBD1; CDR3 DNA: TGTGCCAGCTCACCCCTTAGACAGGGGAGATCCTATAATTCACCCCTCCACTTT; CDR3 protein: CASSPLRQGRSYNSPLHF
clone size: once; J gene: TRBJ1-4; V gene: TRBV5-5; D gene: TRBD1; CDR3 DNA: TGTGCCAGCAGCACACCACAGGGGGGTAGGGAAAAACTGTTTTTT; CDR3 protein: CASSTPQGGREKLFF
clone size: -; J gene: TRBJ2-5; V gene: TRBV5-6; D gene: -; CDR3 DNA: TGTGCCAGCAGCCTAATTCGGCGACTCGGCCAAGAGACCCAGTACTTC; CDR3 protein: CASSLIRRLGQETQYF
clone size: -; J gene: TRBJ2-5; V gene: TRBV4-2; D gene: TRBD2; CDR3 DNA: TGTGCCAGCAGCGAGACTAGCGGGGGGCCCCTCCTCCAAGAGACCCAGTACTTC; CDR3 protein: CASSETSGGPLLQETQYF
clone size: -; J gene: TRBJ1-1; V gene: TRBV6-6; D gene: -; CDR3 DNA: TGTGCCAGCAGTTACTCACTCACCATGAACACTGAAGCTTTCTTT; CDR3 protein: CASSYSLTMNTEAFF
clone size: -; J gene: TRBJ1-4; V gene: TRBV18; D gene: TRBD1; CDR3 DNA: TGTGCCAGCTCAACAGGGGGCCATAATGAAAAACTGTTTTTT; CDR3 protein: CASSTGGHNEKLFF
clone size: -; J gene: TRBJ2-7; V gene: TRBV15; D gene: TRBD1; CDR3 DNA: TGTGCCACCAGCACCGGGACAGGCTACTACGAGCAGTACTTC; CDR3 protein: CATSTGTGYYEQYF
clone size: few; J gene: TRBJ1-1; V gene: TRBV12-3/TRBV12-4; D gene: -; CDR3 DNA: TGTGCCAGCAGCTTACAGGGGAACACTGAAGCTTTCTTT; CDR3 protein: CASSLQGNTEAFF
clone size: few; J gene: TRBJ1-5; V gene: TRBV27; D gene: TRBD1; CDR3 DNA: TGTGCCAGCAGTTTGGTGCCGCCTTGGACAGGGTCCGTTAATAGCAATCAGCCCCAGCATTTT; CDR3 protein: CASSLVPPWTGSVNSNQPQHF
clone size: -; J gene: TRBJ2-3; V gene: TRBV2; D gene: TRBD1; CDR3 DNA: TGTGCCACCATTAATCGCCGACAGGGGGAGAGGGCAGATACGCAGTATTTT; CDR3 protein: CATINRRQGERADTQYF
clone size: few; J gene: TRBJ2-1; V gene: TRBV20-1; D gene: -; CDR3 DNA: TGCAGTGCTAGTTCGGCCTACAATGAGCAGTTCTTC; CDR3 protein: CSASSAYNEQFF
clone size: -; J gene: TRBJ1-4; V gene: TRBV10-3; D gene: TRBD1; CDR3 DNA: TGTGCCATCAGTACGGGACAGCTTAATGAAAAACTGTTTTTT; CDR3 protein: CAISTGQLNEKLFF
clone size: -; J gene: TRBJ2-4; V gene: TRBV24-1; D gene: TRBD1; CDR3 DNA: TGTGCCACCAGCCCCAGGGGGGCCAAAAACATTCAGTACTTC; CDR3 protein: CATSPRGAKNIQYF